Sequencing of this TCR beta chain was carried out in a study of cytomegalovirus exposure and HLA in healthy donors. Study-wide findings and caveats: In an earlier analysis, most TCR beta V segments were productive about 87% or about 30% of the time.

As to this clone: What it binds is unknown.

CDR3 length equals 12 residues. Germline assignment: CDR1 MGHDK and CDR2 SYGVNS. V was clipped by 4 bases and J by 3 bases, with 7 bases between them. The PCR used 60 Vbeta and 13 Jbeta primers. The protocol was immunoSEQ multiplex PCR, while the TCRdb copy is restricted to in-frame clones and leaves out a portion. Found here are about 120,000 clones, about 80% of them singletons; the top ten hold 2.5% to 3.5%. The sequencing input was PBMCs. This receptor was obtained from a woman between 50 and 59 years old in good health and CMV-seronegative. The gene calls are TRBV25-1 and TRBJ2-7; D is uncertain. This CDR3 is CASSVSNYEQYF. The CDR3 DNA is TGTGCCAGCAGTGTGTCCAACTACGAGCAGTACTTC.